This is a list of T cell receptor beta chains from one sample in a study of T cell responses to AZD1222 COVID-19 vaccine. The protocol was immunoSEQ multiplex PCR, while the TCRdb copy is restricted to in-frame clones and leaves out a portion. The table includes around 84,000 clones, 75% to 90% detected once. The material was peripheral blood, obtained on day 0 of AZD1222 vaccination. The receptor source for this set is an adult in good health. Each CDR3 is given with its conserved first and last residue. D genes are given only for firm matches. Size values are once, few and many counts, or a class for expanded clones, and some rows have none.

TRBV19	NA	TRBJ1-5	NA	CASSYLKQGYSNQPQHF	TGTGCCAGTAGTTATCTGAAACAGGGATATAGCAATCAGCCCCAGCATTTT
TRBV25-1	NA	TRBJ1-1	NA	CASSEYAGERTEAFF	TGTGCCAGCAGTGAATACGCTGGGGAGAGGACTGAAGCTTTCTTT
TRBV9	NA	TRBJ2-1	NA	CASAVGGTYNEQFF	TGTGCCAGCGCCGTGGGCGGGACGTACAATGAGCAGTTCTTC
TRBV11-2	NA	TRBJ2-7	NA	CASSLGPGAVEQYF	TGTGCCAGCAGCTTAGGTCCGGGAGCGGTTGAGCAGTACTTC
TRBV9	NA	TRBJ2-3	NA	CASSGPREAGTDTQYF	TGTGCCAGCAGCGGTCCCCGAGAGGCTGGCACAGATACGCAGTATTTT
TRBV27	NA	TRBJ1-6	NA	CASSLVGADYNSPLHF	TGTGCCAGCAGTTTAGTGGGGGCGGATTATAATTCACCCCTCCACTTT
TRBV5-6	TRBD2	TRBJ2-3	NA	CASSRGLEVDTQYF	TGTGCCAGCAGCCGGGGACTAGAGGTAGATACGCAGTATTTT
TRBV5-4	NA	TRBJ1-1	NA	CASSFEGNTEAFF	TGTGCCAGCAGCTTTGAGGGGAACACTGAAGCTTTCTTT
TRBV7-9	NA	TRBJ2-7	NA	CASSPQSSGAYEQYF	TGTGCCAGCAGCCCGCAGTCGTCGGGAGCCTACGAGCAGTACTTC
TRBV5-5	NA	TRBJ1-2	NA	CASSLGGANYGYTF	TGTGCCAGCAGCTTGGGCGGAGCTAACTATGGCTACACCTTC
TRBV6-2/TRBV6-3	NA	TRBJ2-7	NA	CASSYPNRGASGSRYEQYF	TGTGCCAGCAGTTACCCGAACAGGGGGGCTAGCGGTTCACGCTACGAGCAGTACTTC
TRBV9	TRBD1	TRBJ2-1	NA	CASSPLGGRGNEQFF	TGTGCCAGCAGCCCTCTAGGGGGCAGGGGTAATGAGCAGTTCTTC
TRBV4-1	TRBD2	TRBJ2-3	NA	CASSQPTRLATDTQYF	TGCGCCAGCAGCCAACCGACTAGACTAGCAACAGATACGCAGTATTTT
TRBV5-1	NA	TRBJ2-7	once	CASSLGFEQYF	TGCGCCAGCAGCTTGGGTTTCGAGCAGTACTTC
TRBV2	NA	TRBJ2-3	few	CASNSPKTDTQYF	TGTGCCAGCAACTCCCCGAAGACAGATACGCAGTATTTT
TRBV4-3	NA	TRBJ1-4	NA	CASSQDSDGDLRTNEKLFF	TGCGCCAGCAGCCAAGATTCGGACGGGGACCTGAGGACTAATGAAAAACTGTTTTTT
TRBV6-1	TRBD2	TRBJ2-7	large	CASSEALGLAHEQYF	TGTGCCAGCAGTGAAGCGCTGGGACTAGCGCACGAGCAGTACTTC
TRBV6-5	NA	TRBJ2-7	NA	CAAGEDGLYEQYF	TGTGCCGCAGGGGAGGACGGCCTTTACGAGCAGTACTTC
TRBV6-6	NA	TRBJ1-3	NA	CASSRSGTKYSGNTIYF	TGTGCCAGCAGTCGCTCCGGGACAAAATACTCTGGAAACACCATATATTTT
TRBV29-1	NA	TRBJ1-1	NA	CSVEDVMNTEAFF	TGCAGCGTTGAAGACGTAATGAACACTGAAGCTTTCTTT
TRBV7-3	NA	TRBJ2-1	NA	CASSLRLYNEQFF	TGTGCCAGCAGCTTAAGGCTCTACAATGAGCAGTTCTTC
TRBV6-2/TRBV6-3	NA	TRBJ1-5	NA	CASSLLAAGSNQPQHF	TGTGCCAGCAGCCTTCTCGCGGCAGGGAGCAATCAGCCCCAGCATTTT
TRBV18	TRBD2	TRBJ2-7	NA	CASSPTSGRAYEQYF	TGTGCCAGCTCACCGACTAGCGGGAGGGCATACGAGCAGTACTTC
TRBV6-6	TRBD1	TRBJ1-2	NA	CASSYSRQGAYGYTF	TGTGCCAGCAGTTACTCACGGCAGGGGGCCTATGGCTACACCTTC
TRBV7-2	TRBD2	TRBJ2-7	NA	CASSLGLAGVSTYEQYF	TGTGCCAGCAGCTTAGGACTAGCGGGAGTTTCTACGTACGAGCAGTACTTC
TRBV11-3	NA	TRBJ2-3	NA	CASSLGLSLPRATDTQYF	TGTGCCAGCAGCTTAGGGTTATCCCTCCCTAGGGCCACAGATACGCAGTATTTT
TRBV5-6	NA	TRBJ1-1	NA	CASSPVGGLEAFF	TGTGCCAGCAGCCCCGTGGGGGGGCTAGAAGCTTTCTTT
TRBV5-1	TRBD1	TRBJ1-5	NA	CASSFDRGPQHF	TGCGCCAGCAGCTTTGACAGGGGGCCCCAGCATTTT
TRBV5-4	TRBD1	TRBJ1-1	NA	CASSLPIQGALGTEAFF	TGTGCCAGCAGCTTGCCAATACAGGGGGCACTGGGCACTGAAGCTTTCTTT
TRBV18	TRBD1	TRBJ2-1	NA	CASSPRTGSYNEQFF	TGTGCCAGCTCACCACGGACAGGTTCCTACAATGAGCAGTTCTTC
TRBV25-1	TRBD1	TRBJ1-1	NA	CASTSTGVGTEAFF	TGTGCCAGCACCTCGACAGGGGTTGGTACTGAAGCTTTCTTT
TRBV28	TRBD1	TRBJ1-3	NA	CASSLLPRGPSGNTIYF	TGTGCCAGCAGTTTACTCCCGAGGGGGCCCTCTGGAAACACCATATATTTT
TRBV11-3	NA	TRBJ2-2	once	CASSLGRGSGELFF	TGTGCCAGCAGCTTAGGTCGGGGATCCGGGGAGCTGTTTTTT
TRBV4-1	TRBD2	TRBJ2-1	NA	CASSQDQGTSGMYEQFF	TGCGCCAGCAGCCAAGATCAAGGGACTAGCGGGATGTATGAGCAGTTCTTC
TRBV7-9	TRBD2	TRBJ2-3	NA	CASRSLAGGGTDTQYF	TGTGCCAGCAGATCCCTAGCGGGAGGAGGCACAGATACGCAGTATTTT
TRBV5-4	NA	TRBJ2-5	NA	CASSLAGGRETQYF	TGTGCCAGCAGCTTGGCCGGCGGTAGGGAGACCCAGTACTTC
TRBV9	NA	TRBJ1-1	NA	CASSVDGNMNTEAFF	TGTGCCAGCAGCGTAGACGGAAACATGAACACTGAAGCTTTCTTT
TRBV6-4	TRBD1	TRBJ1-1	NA	CASSDPDRQMNTEAFF	TGTGCCAGCAGTGACCCGGACAGGCAAATGAACACTGAAGCTTTCTTT
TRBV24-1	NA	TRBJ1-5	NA	CAVAEGGGSNQPQHF	TGTGCCGTAGCCGAAGGGGGAGGCAGCAATCAGCCCCAGCATTTT
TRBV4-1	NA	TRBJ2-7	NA	CASSQMDQGYEQYF	TGCGCCAGCAGCCAAATGGACCAGGGCTACGAGCAGTACTTC
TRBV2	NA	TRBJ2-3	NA	CASSAVGGGAIDTQYF	TGTGCCAGCAGTGCGGTGGGAGGTGGAGCGATAGATACGCAGTATTTT
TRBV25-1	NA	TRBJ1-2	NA	CASSRASGNYGYTF	TGTGCCAGCTCCCGGGCATCGGGTAACTATGGCTACACCTTC
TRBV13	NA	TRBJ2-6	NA	CASSLGAGATSGANVLTF	TGTGCCAGCAGCTTAGGGGCAGGAGCGACCTCTGGGGCCAACGTCCTGACTTTC